The following is a T cell receptor beta chain sequence with its context. The antigen remains undetermined. This sample stems from a study of blood T cells in healthy people across ages. Looking at the study overall: With template switching, about one barcoded beta molecule was captured per two T cells.

Points from the study as a whole: Donors of long life had a larger count of naive CD4+ cells and greater diversity than aged donors.

CDR3 length: 15 amino acids. From germline, CDR1 is SGHRS and CDR2 YFSETQ. V lost 4 bases to trimming and J lost 0 bases, with 14 bases between them. With a J-beta primer mix and a sample-barcoded 5' primer, a second PCR ran about 7 to 11 cycles. The template-switch adaptor was a 5' adaptor with 12 random nucleotides. It tagged each cDNA molecule. A minimum of 3 million CDR3-containing paired-end reads was obtained for each sample. TCRdb independently ran MiXCR on the 5' RACE reads; one entry per CDR3 protein. The repertoire holds more than 800,000 distinct CDR3 sequences, with under 45% as singletons.

The clonotype originates from a woman aged 55-69 years in good health. The chain carries TRBV5-1 and TRBJ2-7; tentatively, D is TRBD1 or TRBD2 (5 bases each). Source material: blood. The CDR3 region has the DNA TGCGCCAGCAGCACGTCCGGGACCGCCTCCTACGAGCAGTACTTC. Its translation is CASSTSGTASYEQYF.